This entry describes one T cell receptor (beta chain). Sequencing used immunoSEQ multiplex PCR; TCRdb keeps in-frame clones, though not all of them. The table shows around 99,000 clones, with roughly 92% occurring only once. These data originate in a study of T cell responses to AZD1222 COVID-19 vaccine. The sample consisted of peripheral blood, taken 28 days after the second AZD1222 dose. This clonotype was sampled from an adult who received the AZD1222 COVID-19 vaccine.

CDR3 sequence (DNA): TGTGCCAGCAGCTTGCAGAGCCAGGGAGAGGAAAAACTGTTTTTT. Amino acids: CASSLQSQGEEKLFF. The genes are TRBV5-4 and TRBJ1-4, with a tentative D call TRBD1 (5 bases). The CDR3 runs 15 residues. The V gene lost 1 base and the J gene lost 8 bases, with 15 bases spanning the gap. In germline, CDR1 is SGHNT, CDR2 YYREEE (reference sequence).